The next 27 T cell receptor beta chains were all read from a single sample in a study of CD8+ T cells in alopecia areata. The authors extracted RNA and reverse transcribed it into cDNA as the sequencing template. Produced via immunoSEQ multiplex PCR; TCRdb's table is partial and in-frame only. Altogether 110,000 to 150,000 clones are present, approximately 49% being singletons, with the ten largest covering 0.95% to 1%. Material: CD4+ T cells sorted from blood, obtained at week 0. These TCRs come from a human donor with alopecia areata.

This clone has more than one count but fewer than ten. The rearrangement joins TRBV9 to TRBJ1-5; D is undetermined. The germline V gene has CDR1 SGDLS and CDR2 YYNGEE. This CDR3 comprises 13 residues. With 0 bases removed from V and 4 bases from J, the gap between germline ends came to 5 bases. As DNA, the CDR3 is TGTGCCAGCAGCGTAGGCCAGAATCAGCCCCAGCATTTT. This encodes CASSVGQNQPQHF.

This chain joins TRBV7-9 and TRBJ2-5, with D possibly matching TRBD1 (6 bases). In germline, CDR1 is SEHNR, CDR2 FQNEAQ (reference sequence). This CDR3 is 15 amino acids long. V was trimmed by 5 bases and J by 0 bases, leaving 13 bases between them. As DNA, the CDR3 is TGTGCCAGCAGCAAAGGGACAAACTACCAAGAGACCCAGTACTTC. Its translation is CASSKGTNYQETQYF.

This rearrangement joins TRBV27 to TRBJ2-4, with no clear D. The CDR3 contains 13 residues. Germline-derived CDR1 and CDR2 are MNHEY and SMNVEV (reference sequence). V lost 3 bases, J lost 8 bases, and 11 bases lay in between. CDR3 bases: TGTGCCAGCAGTTTCTATCCCGAGGACATTCAGTACTTC. This translates into CASSFYPEDIQYF.

This clone was seen only a few times. The rearrangement joins TRBV5-4 to TRBJ2-1; D remains unclear. The CDR3 runs to 15 residues. Germline-derived CDR1 and CDR2 are SGHNT and YYREEE (reference sequence). The V and J ends lost 0 bases and 4 bases respectively, with 11 bases between them. The CDR3 nucleotides are TGTGCCAGCAGCTTGGGACGGAGAACTTACAATGAGCAGTTCTTC. This encodes CASSLGRRTYNEQFF.

The gene calls are TRBV27 and TRBJ2-7; 7 positions match TRBD1. Germline V gene data show CDR1 as MNHEY and CDR2 as SMNVEV (reference sequence). V lost 7 bases, J lost 6 bases, and 12 bases stayed unmatched. The CDR3 length is 14 residues. CDR3 region: CASKRGPGLGEQYF. CDR3 sequence (DNA): TGTGCCAGCAAGAGGGGGCCAGGGTTAGGCGAGCAGTACTTC.

The V and J genes are TRBV7-9 and TRBJ1-1, with D possibly being TRBD1 (5 bases). Germline values: CDR1 SEHNR, CDR2 FQNEAQ (reference sequence). The CDR3 runs to 14 residues. V lost 4 bases to trimming and J lost 6 bases, with 15 bases between them. CDR3 in DNA: TGTGCCAGCAGCTACGGGGGTCCCGCGGCTGAAGCTTTCTTT. Translating it yields CASSYGGPAAEAFF.

A single count supports this clone. The chain has TRBV15 and TRBJ1-5; 8 bases are a match to TRBD1. The CDR3 consists of 17 residues. Per the germline V gene, CDR1 is LNHNV and CDR2 is YYDKDF (reference sequence). V lost 0 bases, J lost 3 bases, and 7 bases stayed unmatched. The CDR3 loop is CATSRDLTGGLNQPQHF. The CDR3 DNA is TGTGCCACCAGCAGAGATCTCACAGGGGGTCTCAATCAGCCCCAGCATTTT.

This chain uses TRBV25-1 with TRBJ2-5, with 9 positions matching TRBD1. This CDR3 comprises 17 residues. From germline, CDR1 is MGHDK and CDR2 SYGVNS. Trimming at V came to 1 base and at J to 5 bases, leaving 11 bases not matched to a gene. Written as DNA, the CDR3 is TGTGCCAGCAGTGAATGGACAGGGGCGATACAATTGGAGACCCAGTACTTC. Its translation: CASSEWTGAIQLETQYF.

This chain links TRBV19 with TRBJ2-7; 13 positions match TRBD2. After removal of 5 bases from V and 2 bases from J, the junction contained 6 bases not matched to a gene. Germline loops: CDR1 LNHDA, CDR2 SQIVND (reference sequence). This CDR3 has 16 amino acids. The CDR3 DNA reads as TGTGCCAGTAGTGGATTACTAGCGGGAGGGCCCTACGAGCAGTACTTC. This gives the protein CASSGLLAGGPYEQYF.

This clone turned up a few times. The rearrangement uses TRBV15 and TRBJ1-1; possible D gene TRBD1, 5 bases. The CDR3 consists of 15 residues. The germline V gene encodes CDR1 LNHNV and CDR2 YYDKDF (reference sequence). Trimming took 1 base from V and 1 from J, leaving 10 bases between them. CDR3 in amino acids: CATSRVTQGNTEAFF. The CDR3 DNA reads as TGTGCCACCAGCAGAGTTACCCAGGGGAACACTGAAGCTTTCTTT.

The gene calls are TRBV29-1 and TRBJ2-3, with 10 positions matching TRBD2. Germline V gene data show CDR1 as SQVTM and CDR2 as ANQGSEA. The CDR3 is made up of 14 amino acids. Trimming cost V 6 bases and J 3 bases; bases outside gene matches: 6. CDR3 region: CSVFGTSVTDTQYF. CDR3 DNA sequence: TGCAGCGTATTCGGGACTAGCGTTACAGATACGCAGTATTTT.

The chain recombines TRBV28 with TRBJ2-4, with 9 bases aligning to TRBD2. Germline V gives CDR1 MDHEN, CDR2 SYDVKM. V was clipped by 2 bases and J by 10 bases; unmatched bases: 0. This CDR3 comprises 12 residues. In DNA, the CDR3 is TGTGCCAGCAGTTTACTAGCGGGGATTCAGTACTTC. Protein: CASSLLAGIQYF. Full variable domain (outside the CDR3, taken from reference TRBV28 and TRBJ2-4): DVKVTQSSRYLVKRTGEKVFLECVQDMDHENMFWYRQDPGLGLRLIYFSYDVKMKEKGDIPEGYSVSREKKERFSLILESASTNQTSMYLCASSLLAGIQYFGAGTRLSVL.

This chain links TRBV7-2 with TRBJ1-2; D remains unclear. Germline values: CDR1 SGHTA, CDR2 FQGNSA. V was clipped by 1 base and J by 2 bases, with 8 bases between them. The CDR3 totals 14 residues. CDR3: CASSLVEGNYGYTF. The CDR3 DNA is TGTGCCAGCAGCTTAGTTGAGGGCAACTATGGCTACACCTTC. Based on the CDR3 plus reference TRBV7-2 and TRBJ1-2, the full variable domain is GAGVSQSPSNKVTEKGKDVELRCDPISGHTALYWYRQSLGQGLEFLIYFQGNSAPDKSGLPSDRFSAERTGGSVSTLTIQRTQQEDSAVYLCASSLVEGNYGYTFGSGTRLTVV.

The chain uses TRBV6-6 and TRBJ2-3, with TRBD2 identical over 8 bases. This CDR3 region has 14 residues. The germline V gene encodes CDR1 MNHNY and CDR2 SVGAGI (reference sequence). J gave up 2 bases and V 6 bases, and 4 bases lay outside the gene matches. The CDR3 region is CASRYSGDTDTQYF. The CDR3 DNA is TGTGCCAGCAGGTATAGCGGGGACACAGATACGCAGTATTTT.

This chain joins TRBV19 and TRBJ2-2, with 7 bases matching TRBD2. Germline V gene data show CDR1 as LNHDA and CDR2 as SQIVND (reference sequence). Trimming at V came to 7 bases and at J to 5 bases, leaving 16 bases not matched to a gene. The CDR3 spans 17 residues. CDR3 in amino acids: CASNPMIGGRGTGELFF. The CDR3 coding sequence is TGTGCCAGTAATCCCATGATTGGCGGGAGAGGAACCGGGGAGCTGTTTTTT. Using reference TRBV19 and TRBJ2-2 for the parts outside the CDR3, the full variable domain is DGGITQSPKYLFRKEGQNVTLSCEQNLNHDAMYWYRQDPGQGLRLIYYSQIVNDFQKGDIAEGYSVSREKKESFPLTVTSAQKNPTAFYLCASNPMIGGRGTGELFFGEGSRLTVL.

The sample holds a few counts of this clone. The chain combines TRBV27 with TRBJ1-4; 9 positions agree with TRBD1. Germline lookup yields CDR1 MNHEY and CDR2 SMNVEV (reference sequence). J gave up 8 bases and V 5 bases, and 6 bases lay outside the gene matches. There are 14 residues in the CDR3. The CDR3 here is CASSHGQGLEKLFF. As DNA, the CDR3 is TGTGCCAGCAGTCACGGACAGGGGCTCGAAAAACTGTTTTTT.

The CDR3 reads CASSHQPGDFGGYTF. CDR3 DNA sequence: TGCGCCAGCAGCCACCAACCAGGGGATTTCGGTGGCTACACCTTC. The rearrangement uses TRBV4-1 and TRBJ1-2, with D possibly being TRBD1 (6 bases). V lost 3 bases and J lost 7, with 18 bases in between. The CDR3 is made up of 15 amino acids. Germline CDR1 reads MGHRA; CDR2 reads YSYEKL.

The rearrangement uses TRBV9 and TRBJ2-7, with D possibly being TRBD2 (6 bases). The CDR3 length is 15 residues. Germline CDR1 and CDR2: SGDLS and YYNGEE. The germline V and J ends were trimmed by 2 bases and 5 bases, with 17 bases remaining between them. The DNA for the CDR3 is TGTGCCAGCAGCGTGGGGAGCGGACTACTCAACGAGCAGTACTTC. Its protein product is CASSVGSGLLNEQYF.

The chain employs TRBV12-5 and TRBJ1-2; D not resolved. Trimming pared 3 bases from V and 1 base from J, leaving 6 bases between. Germline assignment: CDR1 LGHNT and CDR2 FRNRAP. This CDR3 has 13 residues. CDR3 in DNA: TGTGCTAGTGGTTTTAGTAATAACTATGGCTACACCTTC. Translated, it gives CASGFSNNYGYTF.

The chain recombines TRBV7-3 with TRBJ1-2; 10 positions agree with TRBD1. CDR1 and CDR2 (germline): SGHTA, FQGTGA. V gave up 5 bases and J gave up 6 bases; unmatched junction bases: 3. The CDR3 loop spans 13 amino acids. The CDR3, as DNA: TGTGCCAGCAGCAAGACAGGGGGCGATGGCTACACCTTC. Translated: CASSKTGGDGYTF.

This clone occurred a few times. This chain connects TRBV7-6 to TRBJ2-2, with 12 bases identical to TRBD2. The CDR3 has 18 amino acids. Trimming at V came to 5 bases and at J to 8 bases, leaving 15 bases not matched to a gene. Germline CDR1 is SGHVS and CDR2 is FNYEAQ. The CDR3 loop is CASSLLAGGLVSQGELFF. CDR3 DNA: TGTGCCAGCAGCCTACTAGCGGGAGGCTTAGTTTCGCAGGGGGAGCTGTTTTTT.

The CDR3 nucleotides are TGCGCCAGCAGCCGGGGTGAGACCCAGTACTTC. Protein product: CASSRGETQYF. J is TRBJ2-5 and V is TRBV4-3, with D unclear. This CDR3 region has 11 residues. Germline CDR1 is LGHNA and CDR2 is YSLEER. V shed 4 bases and J shed 5 bases, with 5 bases lying between them.

Turning to this clone: Other DNA sequences in the sample encode the same CDR3. V is TRBV4-1 and J is TRBJ2-1; D not resolved. Per germline, CDR1 MGHRA and CDR2 YSYEKL. The V end was cut by 0 bases, the J end by 7 bases, with 7 bases between. The CDR3 runs to 13 residues. DNA for the CDR3: TGCGCCAGCAGCCAAGAACAGTGGAATGAGCAGTTCTTC. Translating gives CASSQEQWNEQFF.

The chain uses TRBV7-2 and TRBJ1-5; perhaps TRBD1 as D (6 bases). The CDR3 is 18 amino acids. Germline CDR1 is SGHTA and CDR2 is FQGNSA. V lost 4 bases, J lost 0 bases, and 19 bases lay in between. This CDR3 reads CASSSGSGAITSNQPQHF. The DNA of the CDR3 is TGTGCCAGCAGCTCGGGGTCGGGGGCTATCACTAGCAATCAGCCCCAGCATTTT.

This clone was seen only a few times. The rearrangement uses TRBV7-2 and TRBJ2-1; no clear D. The germline V and J ends were trimmed by 4 bases and 5 bases, with 6 bases remaining between them. The CDR3 loop spans 12 amino acids. Looked up from germline, CDR1 is SGHTA and CDR2 is FQGNSA. The CDR3 here is CASSYSNNEQFF. DNA for the CDR3: TGTGCCAGCAGCTACAGTAACAATGAGCAGTTCTTC.

This chain connects TRBV25-1 to TRBJ2-4; D is possibly TRBD1 or TRBD2 (6 bases each). CDR3 length: 17 amino acids. The V end lost 6 bases, the J end lost 0 bases, and 18 bases lay between the germline ends. Germline CDR1 and CDR2: MGHDK and SYGVNS. The CDR3 DNA sequence: TGTGCCAGCAGGGCCGGGGTACAGGGAGGAGCCAAAAACATTCAGTACTTC. Translated: CASRAGVQGGAKNIQYF.

The V and J genes are TRBV5-1 and TRBJ2-3; D is perhaps TRBD2 (6 bases). The V end lost 2 bases, the J end lost 4 bases, and 11 bases lay between the germline ends. Germline CDR1 is SGHRS and CDR2 is YFSETQ. The CDR3 is 14 amino acids. CDR3 in DNA: TGCGCCAGCAGCTTAAGCGGGTACCCAGATACGCAGTATTTT. The encoded protein is CASSLSGYPDTQYF. Full variable domain (missing parts from reference TRBV5-1 and TRBJ2-3): KAGVTQTPRYLIKTRGQQVTLSCSPISGHRSVSWYQQTPGQGLQFLFEYFSETQRNKGNFPGRFSGRQFSNSRSEMNVSTLELGDSALYLCASSLSGYPDTQYFGPGTRLTVL.